This is a list of T cell receptor beta chains from one sample in a study of shared clonotypes between healthy human individuals. Only in-frame clones appear in the TCRdb table, and some are missing; sequencing was by immunoSEQ multiplex PCR. Of about 1.9 million clones listed, 85% to 95% are singletons. The sequencing sample was made of naive CD8+ T cells from PBMCs. All receptors come from a man younger than 35 in good health. Some clones in this sample may be carry-over from other donors' samples. The CDR3 runs from the conserved cysteine through the conserved F or W. The order of the fields is clone size, D gene, V gene, J gene, CDR3 length, CDR3 DNA, CDR3 protein. The D gene is left open where the match is weak. Where a row states a size, it is once, few, many or the class of an expanded clone; other rows omit it.

-	-	TRBV7-9	TRBJ2-7	15	TGTGCCAGCAGCCCCAGGGGAGTGAGGACCTACGAGCAGTACTTC	CASSPRGVRTYEQYF
-	TRBD1	TRBV6-1	TRBJ2-7	16	TGTGCCAGCAGTGTATCTAGGACAGGGGGAACCTACGAGCAGTACTTC	CASSVSRTGGTYEQYF
-	TRBD1	TRBV7-9	TRBJ1-2	12	TGTGCCAGCAGCTGGGGGACAGTGGGCTACACCTTC	CASSWGTVGYTF
-	-	TRBV6-1	TRBJ2-1	15	TGTGCCAGCAGTGGGGCGGGACACTCCTACAATGAGCAGTTCTTC	CASSGAGHSYNEQFF
-	TRBD1	TRBV7-3	TRBJ1-5	15	TGTGCCAGCAGCCCGACAGGGGAGGGCAATCAGCCCCAGCATTTT	CASSPTGEGNQPQHF
-	-	TRBV5-6	TRBJ1-2	16	TGTGCCAGCAGCTCTACTACTAGTGGGGCTTACTATGGCTACACCTTC	CASSSTTSGAYYGYTF
-	TRBD2	TRBV14	TRBJ2-7	15	TGTGCCAGCAGCCAAGAAGCAGCGGGAGGGCTCGAGCAGTACTTC	CASSQEAAGGLEQYF
-	-	TRBV7-9	TRBJ2-6	16	TGTGCCAGCAGCTTTTTGGCGATTTCTGGGGCCAACGTCCTGACTTTC	CASSFLAISGANVLTF
-	-	TRBV29-1	TRBJ2-3	16	TGCAGCGTTGCCAGGGGGCGGGAGATTAGGGCAGATACGCAGTATTTT	CSVARGREIRADTQYF
-	-	TRBV9	TRBJ2-2	13	TGTGCCAGCAGCGTCGACGGACGTGGGGAGCTGTTTTTT	CASSVDGRGELFF
-	-	TRBV11-1	TRBJ1-1	13	TGTGCCAGCAGCCCCCTGGGGGGGCGGGGAGGATTCTTT	CASSPLGGRGGFF
-	TRBD1	TRBV27	TRBJ1-2	13	TGTGCCAGCAGTCTGACAGGGTCTTATGGCTACACCTTC	CASSLTGSYGYTF
-	-	TRBV6-5	TRBJ2-1	15	TGTGCCAGCAGAACGGACGACGGAACCCCACATGAGCAGTTCTTC	CASRTDDGTPHEQFF
-	TRBD1	TRBV29-1	TRBJ2-7	14	TGCAGCGTCTCGGGGGGGACAGGGGCGTACGAGCAGTACTTC	CSVSGGTGAYEQYF
-	-	TRBV25-1	TRBJ1-5	14	TGTGCCAGCAGTGAATCTTGGGGTGGAAGGCCCCAGCATTTT	CASSESWGGRPQHF
-	-	TRBV28	TRBJ1-2	14	TGTGCCAGCAGTTTCCCCCAGGGACGAAGAGGCTACACCTTC	CASSFPQGRRGYTF
-	TRBD1	TRBV19	TRBJ2-6	17	TGTGCCAGTAGTAGCGGACAGGGGGACTCTGGGGCCAACGTCCTGACTTTC	CASSSGQGDSGANVLTF
-	TRBD2	TRBV2	TRBJ2-5	17	TGTGCCAGCAGTGGAAAGGGGAGCGGGAGGCCTCAAGAGACCCAGTACTTC	CASSGKGSGRPQETQYF
-	-	TRBV4-3	TRBJ2-4	13	TGCGCCAGCAGACAGGGACCTGAGGACATTCAGTACTTC	CASRQGPEDIQYF
-	TRBD1	TRBV28	TRBJ1-5	16	TGTGCCAGCAGACTCACAGGGGGCTGGAGCAATCAGCCCCAGCATTTT	CASRLTGGWSNQPQHF
-	-	TRBV7-9	TRBJ2-7	12	TGTGCCAGCAGCTTAGGGAGGGACGAGCAGTACTTC	CASSLGRDEQYF
-	-	TRBV9	TRBJ2-3	14	TGTGCCAGCAGCGTAGACCTCACCTCAGATACGCAGTATTTT	CASSVDLTSDTQYF
-	-	TRBV27	TRBJ2-3	18	TGTGCCAGCAGTTTTTTTCCTCATAGCGGAACTAGCACAGATACGCAGTATTTT	CASSFFPHSGTSTDTQYF
-	-	TRBV28	TRBJ1-1	14	TGTGCCAGCAGATATGGGGGGGGTGGAACTGAAGCTTTCTTT	CASRYGGGGTEAFF
once	TRBD2	TRBV7-9	TRBJ2-5	17	TGTGCCAGCAGCCTAACTCTAGCGGGAGGGCCGGAGGAGACCCAGTACTTC	CASSLTLAGGPEETQYF
-	-	TRBV5-6	TRBJ1-1	14	TGTGCCAGCAGCTTCGATCGGGTGAACACTGAAGCTTTCTTT	CASSFDRVNTEAFF
once	-	TRBV9	TRBJ1-2	16	TGTGCCAGCAGCGCCGCCCCCCAGGGAAGGGGGTATGGCTACACCTTC	CASSAAPQGRGYGYTF
-	-	TRBV11-2	TRBJ1-1	14	TGTGCCAGCAGCTTAGGGGACCGAAACACTGAAGCTTTCTTT	CASSLGDRNTEAFF